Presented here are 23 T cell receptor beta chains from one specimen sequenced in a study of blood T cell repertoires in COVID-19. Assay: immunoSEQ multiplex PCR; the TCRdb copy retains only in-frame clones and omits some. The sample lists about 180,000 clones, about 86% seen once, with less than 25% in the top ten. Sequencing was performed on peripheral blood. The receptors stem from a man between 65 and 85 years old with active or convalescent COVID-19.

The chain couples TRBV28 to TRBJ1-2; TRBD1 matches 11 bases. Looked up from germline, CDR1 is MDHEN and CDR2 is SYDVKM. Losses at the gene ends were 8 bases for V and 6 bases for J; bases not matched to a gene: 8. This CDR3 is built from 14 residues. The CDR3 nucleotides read TGTGCCAGCGGACAGGGGGCTGAGATGGATGGCTACACCTTC. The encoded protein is CASGQGAEMDGYTF.

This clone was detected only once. The CDR3 region is CASSLDGGLADTEAFF. Here the CDR3 DNA reads TGCGCCAGCAGCTTGGATGGGGGCTTGGCGGACACTGAAGCTTTCTTT. The J gene is TRBJ1-1, the V gene TRBV5-1; TRBD1 might be the D (6 bases). CDR1 is SGHRS and CDR2 is YFSETQ in the germline V gene. V lost 0 bases to trimming and J lost 3 bases, with 15 bases between them. This CDR3 is 16 amino acids long.

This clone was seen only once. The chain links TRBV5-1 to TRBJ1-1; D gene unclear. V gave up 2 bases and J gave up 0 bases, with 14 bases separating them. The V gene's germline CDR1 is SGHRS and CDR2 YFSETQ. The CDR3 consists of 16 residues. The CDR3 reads CASSLSGYGVNTEAFF. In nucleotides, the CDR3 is TGCGCCAGCAGCTTAAGCGGGTATGGTGTGAACACTGAAGCTTTCTTT.

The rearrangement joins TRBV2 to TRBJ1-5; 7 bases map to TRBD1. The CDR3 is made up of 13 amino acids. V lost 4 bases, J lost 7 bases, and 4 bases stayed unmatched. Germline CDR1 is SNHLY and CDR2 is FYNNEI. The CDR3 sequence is CASSGQGGQPQHF. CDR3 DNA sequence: TGTGCCAGCAGTGGACAGGGCGGGCAGCCCCAGCATTTT.

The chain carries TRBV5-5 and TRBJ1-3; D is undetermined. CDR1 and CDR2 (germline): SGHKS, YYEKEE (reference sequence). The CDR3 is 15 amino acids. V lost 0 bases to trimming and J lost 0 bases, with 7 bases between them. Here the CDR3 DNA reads TGTGCCAGCAGCTTGGCCTCCAGCTCTGGAAACACCATATATTTT. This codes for CASSLASSSGNTIYF.

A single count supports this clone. The CDR3: CASSDQGLAGGGEQFF. As DNA, the CDR3 is TGTGCCAGCAGTGACCAGGGGCTAGCGGGAGGAGGTGAGCAGTTCTTC. The chain recombines TRBV6-1 with TRBJ2-1; TRBD2 matches 11 bases. The CDR3 spans 16 residues. V was pared by 3 bases and J by 9 bases, with 10 bases of the junction left unmatched. Per the germline V gene, CDR1 is MNHNS and CDR2 is SASEGT.

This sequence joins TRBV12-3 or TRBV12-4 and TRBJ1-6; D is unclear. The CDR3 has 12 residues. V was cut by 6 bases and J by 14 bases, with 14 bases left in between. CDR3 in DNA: TGTGCCAGCAGCCTAGGTCCCTCCACCCTCCACTTT. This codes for CASSLGPSTLHF.

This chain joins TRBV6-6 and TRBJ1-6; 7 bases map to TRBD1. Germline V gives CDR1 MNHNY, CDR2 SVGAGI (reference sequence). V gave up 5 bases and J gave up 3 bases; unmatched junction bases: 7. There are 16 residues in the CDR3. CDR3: CASSPTGQNYNSPLHF. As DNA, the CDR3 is TGTGCCAGCAGTCCGACGGGACAGAACTATAATTCACCCCTCCACTTT.

CDR3 sequence: CSASPTGSNEKLFF. CDR3 in DNA: TGCAGTGCTAGTCCGACAGGGTCGAATGAAAAACTGTTTTTT. This chain uses TRBV20-1 with TRBJ1-4; 7 bases align to TRBD1. J lost 5 bases, V lost 3 bases, and 6 bases had no gene match. The CDR3 is 14 residues long. Germline values: CDR1 DFQATT, CDR2 SNEGSKA (reference sequence).

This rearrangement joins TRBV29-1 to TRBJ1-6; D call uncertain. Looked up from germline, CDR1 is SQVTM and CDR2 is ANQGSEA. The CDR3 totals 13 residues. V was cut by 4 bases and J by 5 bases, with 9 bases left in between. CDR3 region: CSVVETHNSPLHF. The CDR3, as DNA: TGCAGCGTTGTGGAGACTCATAATTCACCCCTCCACTTT.

The CDR3 DNA is TGCGCCAGCAGCACTGGGACACGCCAAAACATTCAGTACTTC. This encodes CASSTGTRQNIQYF. This chain links TRBV5-1 with TRBJ2-4, with a tentative D call TRBD1 (6 bases). The V end was cut by 4 bases, the J end by 5 bases, with 13 bases between. CDR3 size: 14 residues. The germline CDR1 and CDR2 sequences are SGHRS and YFSETQ.

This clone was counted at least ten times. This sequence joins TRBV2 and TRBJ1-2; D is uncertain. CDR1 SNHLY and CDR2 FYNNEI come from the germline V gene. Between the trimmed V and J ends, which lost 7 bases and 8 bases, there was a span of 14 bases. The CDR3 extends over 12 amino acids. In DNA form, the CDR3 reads TGTGCCAGCATCGGGAGTCATGGGGGCTACACCTTC. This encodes CASIGSHGGYTF.

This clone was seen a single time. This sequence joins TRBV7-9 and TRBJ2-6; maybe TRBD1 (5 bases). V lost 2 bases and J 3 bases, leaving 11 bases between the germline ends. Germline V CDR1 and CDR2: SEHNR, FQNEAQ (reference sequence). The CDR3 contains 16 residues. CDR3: CASSLRLRVGANVLTF. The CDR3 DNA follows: TGTGCCAGCAGCTTAAGACTCAGGGTTGGGGCCAACGTCCTGACTTTC.

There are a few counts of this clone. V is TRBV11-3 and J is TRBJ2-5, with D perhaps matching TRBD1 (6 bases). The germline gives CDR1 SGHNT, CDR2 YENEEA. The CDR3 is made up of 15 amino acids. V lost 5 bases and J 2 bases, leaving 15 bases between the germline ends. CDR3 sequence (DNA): TGTGCCAGCAGCCCCCGGGCAGGGGCACAAGAGACCCAGTACTTC. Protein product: CASSPRAGAQETQYF.

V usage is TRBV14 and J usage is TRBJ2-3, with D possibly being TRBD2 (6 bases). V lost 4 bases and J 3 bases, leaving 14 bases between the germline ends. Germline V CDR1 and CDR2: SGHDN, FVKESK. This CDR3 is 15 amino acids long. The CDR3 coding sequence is TGTGCCAGCAGCCCGGGGCTAGGGAGGACAGATACGCAGTATTTT. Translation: CASSPGLGRTDTQYF.

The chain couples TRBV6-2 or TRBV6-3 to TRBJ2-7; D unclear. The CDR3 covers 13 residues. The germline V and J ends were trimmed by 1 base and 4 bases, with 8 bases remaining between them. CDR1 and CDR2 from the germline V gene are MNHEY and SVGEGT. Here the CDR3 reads CASSYYAGYEQYF. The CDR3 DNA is TGTGCCAGCAGTTACTACGCCGGTTACGAGCAGTACTTC.

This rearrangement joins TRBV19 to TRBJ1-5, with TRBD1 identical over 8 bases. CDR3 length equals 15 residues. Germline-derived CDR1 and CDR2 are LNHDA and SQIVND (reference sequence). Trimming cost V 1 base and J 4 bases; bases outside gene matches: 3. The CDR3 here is CASSIGTGNNQPQHF. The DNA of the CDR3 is TGTGCCAGTAGTATAGGGACAGGGAATAATCAGCCCCAGCATTTT.

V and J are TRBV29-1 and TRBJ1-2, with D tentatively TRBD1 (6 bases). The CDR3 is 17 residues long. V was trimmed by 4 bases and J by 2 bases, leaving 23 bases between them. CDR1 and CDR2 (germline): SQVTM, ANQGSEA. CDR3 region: CSVVKTGRVVQNYGYTF. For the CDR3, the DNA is TGCAGCGTTGTAAAAACAGGGAGGGTAGTTCAAAACTATGGCTACACCTTC.

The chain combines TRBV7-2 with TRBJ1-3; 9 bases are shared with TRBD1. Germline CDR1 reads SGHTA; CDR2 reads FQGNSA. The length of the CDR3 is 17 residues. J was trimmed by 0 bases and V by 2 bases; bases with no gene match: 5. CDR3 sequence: CASSLTGGQNSGNTIYF. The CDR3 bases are TGTGCCAGCAGCTTAACAGGGGGCCAAAACTCTGGAAACACCATATATTTT.

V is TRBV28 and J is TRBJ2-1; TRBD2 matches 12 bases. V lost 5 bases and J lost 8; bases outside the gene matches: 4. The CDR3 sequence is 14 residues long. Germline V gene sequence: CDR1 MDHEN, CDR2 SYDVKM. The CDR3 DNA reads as TGTGCCAGCAGTCAGACTAGCGGGAGCTATGAGCAGTTCTTC. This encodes CASSQTSGSYEQFF.

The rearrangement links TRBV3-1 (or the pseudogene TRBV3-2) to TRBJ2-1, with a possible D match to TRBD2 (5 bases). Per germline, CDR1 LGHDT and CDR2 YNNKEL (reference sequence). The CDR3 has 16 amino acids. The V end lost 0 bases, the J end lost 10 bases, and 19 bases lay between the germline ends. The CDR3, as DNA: TGTGCCAGCAGCCAAGATTCCCCGACTATTAGAGGGGAGCAGTTCTTC. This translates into CASSQDSPTIRGEQFF.

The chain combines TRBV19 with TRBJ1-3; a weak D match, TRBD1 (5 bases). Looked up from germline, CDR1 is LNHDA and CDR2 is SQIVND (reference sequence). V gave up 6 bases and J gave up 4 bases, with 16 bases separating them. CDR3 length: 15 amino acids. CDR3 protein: CASSSGGTAGNTIYF. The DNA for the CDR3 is TGTGCCAGTAGCTCCGGCGGGACGGCGGGAAACACCATATATTTT.

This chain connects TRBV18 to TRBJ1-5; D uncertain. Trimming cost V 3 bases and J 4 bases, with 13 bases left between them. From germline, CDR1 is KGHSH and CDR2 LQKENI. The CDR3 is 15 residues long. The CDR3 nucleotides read TGTGCCAGCTCACCCCTGTGGTCAGAAAATCAGCCCCAGCATTTT. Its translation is CASSPLWSENQPQHF.